The 14 T cell receptor beta chains given below trace back to one sample, sequenced in a study of T cell repertoires in cytomegalovirus infection. Via MiXCR, TCRdb re-called the reads, giving one row per CDR3 protein. The sample holds roughly 230,000 distinct CDR3 sequences, more than 15% seen once. Sequencing was done on a sample of CD8+ T cells from PBMCs. The source of these receptors is a human donor in good health (CMV status not recorded). Some clones in this sample may be carry-over from other donors' samples.

Only a few counts were recorded for this clonotype. This chain uses TRBV19 with TRBJ1-1; D call uncertain. Germline assignment: CDR1 LNHDA and CDR2 SQIVND (reference sequence). Trimming removed 3 bases from V and 1 base from J, with 12 bases in between. CDR3 size: 15 residues. Written as DNA, the CDR3 is TGTGCCAGTAGTATTTTCACAGCTACGAACACTGAAGCTTTCTTT. This translates into CASSIFTATNTEAFF. Full variable domain (missing parts from reference TRBV19 and TRBJ1-1): DGGITQSPKYLFRKEGQNVTLSCEQNLNHDAMYWYRQDPGQGLRLIYYSQIVNDFQKGDIAEGYSVSREKKESFPLTVTSAQKNPTAFYLCASSIFTATNTEAFFGQGTRLTVV.

The chain employs TRBV29-1 and TRBJ2-1, with D hard to call. This CDR3 comprises 10 residues. Trimming left V 5 bases short and J 7 bases short, with 6 bases between. Germline-derived CDR1 and CDR2 are SQVTM and ANQGSEA. CDR3 sequence: CSVIRNEQFF. The CDR3 coding sequence is TGCAGCGTTATCCGGAATGAGCAGTTCTTC.

There are many counts of this clonotype. The V gene is TRBV7-8, the J gene TRBJ2-2, with TRBD2 as a possible D gene (5 bases). Germline assignment: CDR1 SGHVS and CDR2 FQNEAQ. This CDR3 comprises 15 residues. The ends were cut back, 1 base at V and 7 bases at J, with 13 bases in the middle. The DNA for the CDR3 is TGTGCCAGCAGCTTAGTGGATGGGGAGCACGGGGAGCTGTTTTTT. It is translated as CASSLVDGEHGELFF.

The chain combines TRBV5-6 with TRBJ2-7; a weak D match, TRBD2 (7 bases). Germline V gene sequence: CDR1 SGHDT, CDR2 YYEEEE. The CDR3 contains 14 residues. V was pared by 4 bases and J by 3 bases, with 14 bases between. The CDR3 DNA reads TGTGCCAGCAGCGGGGGGGACACTCTCTACGAGCAGTACTTC. Translated: CASSGGDTLYEQYF.

The gene calls are TRBV19 and TRBJ1-1, with unresolved D. Trimming removed 3 bases at V and 4 bases at J, with 9 bases between. Per germline, CDR1 LNHDA and CDR2 SQIVND (reference sequence). This CDR3 has 13 amino acids. The CDR3 is CASSISAGTEAFF. CDR3 sequence (DNA): TGTGCCAGTAGTATCTCGGCTGGCACTGAAGCTTTCTTT.

Regarding this clonotype: One end of the junction is discordant with germline, which a read error may explain. The rearrangement links TRBV11-2 to TRBJ2-7; D might be TRBD1 (6 bases). Per germline, CDR1 SGHAT and CDR2 FQNNGV. The CDR3 consists of 14 residues. Here the CDR3 DNA reads TGTGCCAGCAGCAGCCGGGACAACTCCGACGAGCAGTACTTT. This translates into CASSSRDNSDEQYF.

In its sample, this clonotype was seen a few times. The chain uses TRBV28 and TRBJ2-7; 12 bases map to TRBD1. The CDR3 is made up of 15 amino acids. The trim removed 7 bases at V and 6 bases at J, leaving 10 bases unmatched. The V gene's germline CDR1 is MDHEN and CDR2 SYDVKM. CDR3 loop: CASNTPGQGAFEQYF. In nucleotides, the CDR3 is TGTGCCAGCAATACCCCGGGACAGGGGGCTTTCGAGCAGTACTTC.

This clonotype was detected a few times. J is TRBJ1-3 and V is TRBV4-1; 7 bases map to TRBD1. This CDR3 has 17 amino acids. V shed 5 bases, J shed 1 base, and the junction held 11 bases outside the gene matches. Germline V CDR1 and CDR2: MGHRA, YSYEKL. The CDR3 here is CASSLRQGASSGNTIYF. CDR3 in DNA: TGCGCCAGCAGCTTACGACAGGGTGCATCGTCTGGAAACACCATATATTTT.

This chain connects TRBV20-1 to TRBJ1-2; 7 positions match TRBD1. Per the germline V gene, CDR1 is DFQATT and CDR2 is SNEGSKA (reference sequence). The length of the CDR3 is 19 residues. The junction had 20 bases not matched to a gene; V was cut back by 0 bases and J by 4 bases. This CDR3 reads CSARDWNDRDGQSIYGYTF. The CDR3, as DNA: TGCAGTGCTAGAGATTGGAACGACAGGGACGGACAATCAATCTATGGCTACACCTTC.

The chain uses TRBV14 and TRBJ1-1, with D possibly being TRBD1 (5 bases). The CDR3 spans 14 residues. Germline CDR1 SGHDN, CDR2 FVKESK. V shed 1 base and J shed 5 bases, with 11 bases lying between them. The CDR3 DNA sequence: TGTGCCAGCAGCCAAGCAGGGTTGCTTACTGAAGCTTTCTTT. It encodes CASSQAGLLTEAFF.

This clonotype was seen many times. The chain has TRBV12-3 or TRBV12-4 and TRBJ2-3; 8 bases fit TRBD2. V lost 7 bases and J lost 4; bases outside the gene matches: 7. The CDR3 contains 14 residues. Here the CDR3 DNA reads TGTGCCAGCAACCACGGGGGGGCCGCAGATACGCAGTATTTT. Translating gives CASNHGGAADTQYF.

The chain combines TRBV12-3 or TRBV12-4 with TRBJ2-3; D perhaps matches TRBD2 (5 bases). With 6 bases removed from V and 1 base from J, the gap between germline ends came to 17 bases. The CDR3 runs 16 residues. The chain's CDR3 is CASSLAGDFGTDTQYF. CDR3 in DNA: TGTGCCAGCAGCCTCGCCGGGGATTTTGGCACAGATACGCAGTATTTT.

This clonotype was found many times. Here the CDR3 DNA reads TGTGCCAGCAGTTCAGGTTGGGGGACGGAACCGGATCGCAATCAGCCCCAGCATTTT. Translating it yields CASSSGWGTEPDRNQPQHF. V is TRBV28 and J is TRBJ1-5, with D possibly being TRBD1 (5 bases). With 4 bases removed from V and 2 bases from J, the gap between germline ends came to 24 bases. Looked up from germline, CDR1 is MDHEN and CDR2 is SYDVKM. This CDR3 has 19 residues.

Many counts were recorded for this clonotype. This sequence joins TRBV28 and TRBJ1-5; no clear D gene. The CDR3 runs to 15 residues. V was trimmed by 1 base and J by 0 bases, leaving 7 bases between them. Per the germline V gene, CDR1 is MDHEN and CDR2 is SYDVKM. In DNA form, the CDR3 reads TGTGCCAGCAGTTTATTAGGGAATAGCAATCAGCCCCAGCATTTT. Its protein is CASSLLGNSNQPQHF. The whole variable domain, filled in from reference TRBV28 and TRBJ1-5, reads DVKVTQSSRYLVKRTGEKVFLECVQDMDHENMFWYRQDPGLGLRLIYFSYDVKMKEKGDIPEGYSVSREKKERFSLILESASTNQTSMYLCASSLLGNSNQPQHFGDGTRLSIL.